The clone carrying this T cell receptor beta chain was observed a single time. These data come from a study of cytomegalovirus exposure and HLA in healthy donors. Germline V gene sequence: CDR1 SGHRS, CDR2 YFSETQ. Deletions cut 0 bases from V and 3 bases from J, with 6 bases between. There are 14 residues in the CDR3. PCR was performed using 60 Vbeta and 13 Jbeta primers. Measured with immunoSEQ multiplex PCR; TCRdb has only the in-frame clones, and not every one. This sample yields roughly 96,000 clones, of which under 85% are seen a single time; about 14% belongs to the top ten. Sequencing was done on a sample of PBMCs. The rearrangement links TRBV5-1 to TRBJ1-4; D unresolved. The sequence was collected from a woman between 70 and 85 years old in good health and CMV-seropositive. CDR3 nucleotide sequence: TGCGCCAGCAGCTTGGGGGCAGCTAATGAAAAACTGTTTTTT. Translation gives CASSLGAANEKLFF.